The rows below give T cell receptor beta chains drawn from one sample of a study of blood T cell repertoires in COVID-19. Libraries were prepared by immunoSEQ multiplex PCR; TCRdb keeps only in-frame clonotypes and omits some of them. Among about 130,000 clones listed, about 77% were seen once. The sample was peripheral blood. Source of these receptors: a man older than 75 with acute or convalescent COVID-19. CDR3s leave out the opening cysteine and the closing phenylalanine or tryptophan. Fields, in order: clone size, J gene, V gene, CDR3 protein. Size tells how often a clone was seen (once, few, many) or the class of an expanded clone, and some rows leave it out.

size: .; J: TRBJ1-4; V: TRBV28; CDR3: ATGTANEKLF
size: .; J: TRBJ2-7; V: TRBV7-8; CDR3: ASSIGQLYEQY
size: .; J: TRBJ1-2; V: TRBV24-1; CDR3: ATSDPGQGAGYSYT
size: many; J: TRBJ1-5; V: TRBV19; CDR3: ASSRGDPYQPQH
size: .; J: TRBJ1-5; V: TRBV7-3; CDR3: ASSPHPDRGRLIGNQPQH
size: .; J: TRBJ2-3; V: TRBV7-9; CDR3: ASSLGEGTDTQY
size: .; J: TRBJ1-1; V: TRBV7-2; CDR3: ASTYLAGVYLNTEAF
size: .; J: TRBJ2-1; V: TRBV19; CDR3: ASSGRDRDYNEQF
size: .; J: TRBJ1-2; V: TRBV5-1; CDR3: ASSLVTGNYGYT
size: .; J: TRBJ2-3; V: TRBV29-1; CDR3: SVEFFGDPNTDTQY
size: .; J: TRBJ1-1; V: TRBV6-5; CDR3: ASSYSPPGTEAF
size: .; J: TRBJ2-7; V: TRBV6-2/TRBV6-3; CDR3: ASSEGNEQY
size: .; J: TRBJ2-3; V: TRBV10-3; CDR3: AISGTSGGEEDTQY
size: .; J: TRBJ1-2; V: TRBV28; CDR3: ASDKGGGYT
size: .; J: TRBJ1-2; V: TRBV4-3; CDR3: ASSPTGGYGYT
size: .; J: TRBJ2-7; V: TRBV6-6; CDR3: ASRRDRTYEQY
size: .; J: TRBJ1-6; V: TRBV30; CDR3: AWVSGTGVSPLH
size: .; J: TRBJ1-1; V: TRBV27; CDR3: ASSLSLGQAGITEAF
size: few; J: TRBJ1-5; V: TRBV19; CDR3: ASSIGQGAQPQH
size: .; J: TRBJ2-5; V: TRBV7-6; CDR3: ASSLGRGETQY
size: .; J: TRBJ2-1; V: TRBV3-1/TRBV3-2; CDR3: ASSQGLAGVEQF
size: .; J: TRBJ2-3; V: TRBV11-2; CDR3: ASSLGERGGKY
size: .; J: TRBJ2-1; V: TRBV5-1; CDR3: ASSATPRDRGPNEQF
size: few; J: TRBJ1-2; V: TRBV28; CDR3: ASTPWGGIYGYT